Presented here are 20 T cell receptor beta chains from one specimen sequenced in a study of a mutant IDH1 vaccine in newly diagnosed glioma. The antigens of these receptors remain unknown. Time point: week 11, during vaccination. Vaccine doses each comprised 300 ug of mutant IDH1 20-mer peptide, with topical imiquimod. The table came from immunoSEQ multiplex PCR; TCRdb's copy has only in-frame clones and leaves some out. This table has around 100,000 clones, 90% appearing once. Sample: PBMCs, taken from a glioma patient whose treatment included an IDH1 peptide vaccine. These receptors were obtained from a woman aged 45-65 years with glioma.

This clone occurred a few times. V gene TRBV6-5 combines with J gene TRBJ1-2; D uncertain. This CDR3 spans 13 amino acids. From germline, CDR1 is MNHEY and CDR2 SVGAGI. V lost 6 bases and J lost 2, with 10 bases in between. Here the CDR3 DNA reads TGTGCCAGCAGGCAAGGACCGAACTATGGCTACACCTTC. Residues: CASRQGPNYGYTF.

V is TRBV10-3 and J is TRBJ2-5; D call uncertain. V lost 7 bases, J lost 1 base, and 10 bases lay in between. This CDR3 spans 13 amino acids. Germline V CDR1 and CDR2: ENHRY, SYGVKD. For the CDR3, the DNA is TGTGCCATCACGAGGAGCCTCCAAGAGACCCAGTACTTC. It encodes CAITRSLQETQYF.

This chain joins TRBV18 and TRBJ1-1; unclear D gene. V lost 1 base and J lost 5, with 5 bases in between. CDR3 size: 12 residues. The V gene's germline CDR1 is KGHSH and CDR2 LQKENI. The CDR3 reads CASSPRQTEAFF. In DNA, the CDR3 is TGTGCCAGCTCACCACGGCAGACTGAAGCTTTCTTT.

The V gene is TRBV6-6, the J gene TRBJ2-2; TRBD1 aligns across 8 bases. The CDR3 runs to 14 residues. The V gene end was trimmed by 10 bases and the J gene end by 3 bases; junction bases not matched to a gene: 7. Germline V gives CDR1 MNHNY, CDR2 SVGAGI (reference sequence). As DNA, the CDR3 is TGTGCCATCTTGACAGGGGAATACACCGGGGAGCTGTTTTTT. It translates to CAILTGEYTGELFF.

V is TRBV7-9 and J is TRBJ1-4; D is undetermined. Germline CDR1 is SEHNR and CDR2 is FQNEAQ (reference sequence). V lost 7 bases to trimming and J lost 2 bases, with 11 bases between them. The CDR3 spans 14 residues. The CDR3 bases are TGTGCCAGCACCACCGGTGCGACTAATGAAAAACTGTTTTTT. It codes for CASTTGATNEKLFF. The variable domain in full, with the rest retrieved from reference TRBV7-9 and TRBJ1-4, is DTGVSQNPRHKITKRGQNVTFRCDPISEHNRLYWYRQTLGQGPEFLTYFQNEAQLEKSRLLSDRFSAERPKGSFSTLEIQRTEQGDSAMYLCASTTGATNEKLFFGSGTQLSVL.

The CDR3 nucleotides are TGTGCCATCAGGGACAGTTCAGCCAACACCATATATTTT. Translation: CAIRDSSANTIYF. V usage is TRBV10-3 and J usage is TRBJ1-3, with D maybe TRBD1 (6 bases). This CDR3 contains 13 residues. Germline V gene sequence: CDR1 ENHRY, CDR2 SYGVKD. V lost 6 bases to trimming and J lost 7 bases, with 13 bases between them.

For the CDR3, the DNA is TGCGCCAGCAGCCGGAGCGGGAGTGAAGATACGCAGTATTTT. It yields the protein CASSRSGSEDTQYF. The chain employs TRBV10-1 and TRBJ2-3; TRBD2 aligns across 8 bases. Germline loops: CDR1 WNHNN, CDR2 SYGVQD (reference sequence). This CDR3 spans 14 amino acids. V was clipped by 6 bases and J by 5 bases; unmatched bases: 7.

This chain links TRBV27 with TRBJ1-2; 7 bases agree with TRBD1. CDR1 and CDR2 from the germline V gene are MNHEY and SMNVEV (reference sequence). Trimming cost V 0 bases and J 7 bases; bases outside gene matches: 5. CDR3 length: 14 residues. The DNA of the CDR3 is TGTGCCAGCAGTTTATCCCCCCAGGGGGTTGGCTACACCTTC. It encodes CASSLSPQGVGYTF.

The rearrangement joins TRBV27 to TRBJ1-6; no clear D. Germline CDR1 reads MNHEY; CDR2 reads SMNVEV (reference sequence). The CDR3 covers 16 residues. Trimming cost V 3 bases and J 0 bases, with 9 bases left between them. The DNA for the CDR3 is TGTGCCAGCAGTTTTTCGGCAAACTCCTATAATTCACCCCTCCACTTT. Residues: CASSFSANSYNSPLHF.

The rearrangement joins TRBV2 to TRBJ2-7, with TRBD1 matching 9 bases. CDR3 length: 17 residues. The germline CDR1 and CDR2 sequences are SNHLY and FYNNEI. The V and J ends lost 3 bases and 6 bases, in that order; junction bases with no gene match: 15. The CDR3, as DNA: TGTGCCAGCAGTGAGGTACCTCCTTTGGACAGGGGATGCGAGCAGTACTTC. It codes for CASSEVPPLDRGCEQYF.

CDR3 DNA: TGCGCCAGCAGACCTAGCGGAGGCGATGAGCAGTTCTTC. Translating it yields CASRPSGGDEQFF. The chain combines TRBV5-1 with TRBJ2-1; the match to TRBD2 covers 7 bases. CDR3 size: 13 residues. Germline V gives CDR1 SGHRS, CDR2 YFSETQ. V gave up 5 bases and J gave up 8 bases; unmatched junction bases: 7.

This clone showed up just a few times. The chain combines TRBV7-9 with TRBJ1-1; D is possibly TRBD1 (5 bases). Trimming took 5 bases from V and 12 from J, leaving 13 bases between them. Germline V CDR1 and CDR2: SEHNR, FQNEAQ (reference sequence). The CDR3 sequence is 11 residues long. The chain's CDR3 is CASSRDVRTFF. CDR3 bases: TGTGCCAGCAGCAGGGACGTGAGAACTTTCTTT.

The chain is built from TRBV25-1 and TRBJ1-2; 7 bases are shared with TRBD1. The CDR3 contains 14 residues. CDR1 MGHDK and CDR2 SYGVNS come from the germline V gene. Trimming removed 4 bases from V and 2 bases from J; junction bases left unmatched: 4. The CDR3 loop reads CASSGQGLNYGYTF. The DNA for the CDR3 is TGTGCCAGCAGTGGACAGGGACTAAACTATGGCTACACCTTC.

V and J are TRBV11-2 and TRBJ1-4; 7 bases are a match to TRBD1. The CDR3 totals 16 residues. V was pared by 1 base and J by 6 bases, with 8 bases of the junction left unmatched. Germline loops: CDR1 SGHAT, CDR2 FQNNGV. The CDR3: CASSLVPTGYYEKLFF. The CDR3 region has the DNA TGTGCCAGCAGCTTAGTCCCGACAGGGTATTATGAAAAACTGTTTTTT. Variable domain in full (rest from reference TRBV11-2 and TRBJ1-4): EAGVAQSPRYKIIEKRQSVAFWCNPISGHATLYWYQQILGQGPKLLIQFQNNGVVDDSQLPKDRFSAERLKGVDSTLKIQPAKLEDSAVYLCASSLVPTGYYEKLFFGSGTQLSVL.

CDR3 residues: CASSLAGKPNEKLFF. The CDR3 DNA is TGCGCCAGCAGCTTGGCAGGGAAGCCGAATGAAAAACTGTTTTTT. The rearrangement joins TRBV5-1 to TRBJ1-4; a weak D match, TRBD1 (5 bases). Trimming shortened V by 0 bases and J by 5 bases, and 11 bases separated the two germline ends. This CDR3 spans 15 amino acids. Germline V lookup: CDR1 SGHRS, CDR2 YFSETQ.

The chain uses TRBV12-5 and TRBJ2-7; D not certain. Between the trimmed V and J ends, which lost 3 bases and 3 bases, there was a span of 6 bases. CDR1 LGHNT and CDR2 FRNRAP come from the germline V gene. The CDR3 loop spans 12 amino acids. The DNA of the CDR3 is TGTGCTAGTGGTTTTTCCTACTACGAGCAGTACTTC. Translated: CASGFSYYEQYF.

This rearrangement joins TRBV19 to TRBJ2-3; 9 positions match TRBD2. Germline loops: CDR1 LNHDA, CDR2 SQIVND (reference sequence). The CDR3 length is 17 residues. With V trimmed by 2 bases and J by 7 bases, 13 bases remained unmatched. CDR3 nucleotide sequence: TGTGCCAGTAGTATATCTCCGGGAACAGCGGGGGGAAATACGCAGTATTTT. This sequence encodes CASSISPGTAGGNTQYF.

The CDR3 here is CASSSGWVDTQYF. CDR3 coding DNA: TGCGCCAGCAGCTCGGGGTGGGTAGATACGCAGTATTTT. The chain links TRBV5-1 to TRBJ2-3, with a weak D call TRBD2 (5 bases). V dropped 3 bases and J dropped 5 bases, with 10 bases sitting between them. The CDR3 is 13 amino acids. From germline, CDR1 is SGHRS and CDR2 YFSETQ. The complete variable domain, with remaining parts taken from reference TRBV5-1 and TRBJ2-3, reads KAGVTQTPRYLIKTRGQQVTLSCSPISGHRSVSWYQQTPGQGLQFLFEYFSETQRNKGNFPGRFSGRQFSNSRSEMNVSTLELGDSALYLCASSSGWVDTQYFGPGTRLTVL.

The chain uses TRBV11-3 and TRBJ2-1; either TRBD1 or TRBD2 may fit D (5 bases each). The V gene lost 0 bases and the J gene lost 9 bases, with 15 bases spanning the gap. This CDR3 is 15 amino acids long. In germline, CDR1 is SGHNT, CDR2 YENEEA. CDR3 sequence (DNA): TGTGCCAGCAGCTTAGACGGGACGGTGGAGGTTGAGCAGTTCTTC. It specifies CASSLDGTVEVEQFF. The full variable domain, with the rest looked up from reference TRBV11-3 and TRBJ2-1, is EAGVVQSPRYKIIEKKQPVAFWCNPISGHNTLYWYLQNLGQGPELLIRYENEEAVDDSQLPKDRFSAERLKGVDSTLKIQPAELGDSAVYLCASSLDGTVEVEQFFGPGTRLTVL.

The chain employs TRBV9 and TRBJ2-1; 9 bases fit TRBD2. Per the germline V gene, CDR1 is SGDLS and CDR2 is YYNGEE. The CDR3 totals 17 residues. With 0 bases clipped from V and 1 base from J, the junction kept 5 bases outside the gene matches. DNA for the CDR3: TGTGCCAGCAGCGTAGGGGATAGCGGGAGTTCCTACAATGAGCAGTTCTTC. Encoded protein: CASSVGDSGSSYNEQFF.